Listed here are 16 T cell receptor beta chains from one sample, sequenced in a study of OX40 agonist ivuxolimab in advanced cancers. The protocol was immunoSEQ multiplex PCR, while the TCRdb copy is restricted to in-frame clones and leaves out a portion. The table has 59,000 or so clones, 87% seen once. The input for sequencing was CD4+ or CD8+ T cells sorted from blood, taken in a trial of the OX40 agonist ivuxolimab. These receptors were obtained from an adult with an advanced solid tumor such as melanoma, head and neck, liver or kidney cancer.

This clone is deemed medium-sized. The chain links TRBV7-2 to TRBJ1-1, with 8 bases lining up with TRBD1. V lost 2 bases and J lost 0; bases outside the gene matches: 8. CDR1 and CDR2 (germline): SGHTA, FQGNSA. The CDR3 contains 17 residues. The CDR3 sequence: CASSLHSGTGLNTEAFF. The CDR3 nucleotides read TGTGCCAGCAGCTTACATTCGGGGACAGGTCTGAACACTGAAGCTTTCTTT.

CDR3 in DNA: TGTGCCAGCAGCTTAAGGTGGGGCGCTGGAAACACCATATATTTT. Translating gives CASSLRWGAGNTIYF. The chain recombines TRBV7-3 with TRBJ1-3, with D possibly matching TRBD1 (5 bases). The length of the CDR3 is 15 residues. Trimming shortened V by 1 base and J by 2 bases, and 9 bases separated the two germline ends. The germline V gene has CDR1 SGHTA and CDR2 FQGTGA.

The V call is TRBV19, the J call TRBJ1-5, with 9 positions matching TRBD1. The CDR3 length is 16 residues. CDR1 is LNHDA and CDR2 is SQIVND in the germline V gene (reference sequence). Germline trimming cut 3 bases from V and 3 bases from J; bases unmatched to any gene: 6. CDR3 loop: CASSIRQGVNNQPQHF. The CDR3 coding sequence is TGTGCCAGTAGTATCCGACAGGGGGTAAACAATCAGCCCCAGCATTTT.

In regard to this clone: The identical CDR3 is also encoded by other nucleotide sequences in the sample. V gene TRBV9 combines with J gene TRBJ1-5; a weak D match, TRBD1 (5 bases). CDR1 is SGDLS and CDR2 is YYNGEE in the germline V gene. V dropped 4 bases and J dropped 2 bases, with 25 bases sitting between them. The CDR3 has 19 amino acids. CDR3 protein: CASSIKGRGIRAGNQPQHF. The DNA of the CDR3 is TGTGCCAGCAGCATAAAGGGGCGGGGTATACGGGCGGGCAATCAGCCCCAGCATTTT.

The CDR3 DNA sequence: TGTGCCAGCAGTTTAGAAGGAAGAAGGGACATTCAGTACTTC. It codes for CASSLEGRRDIQYF. The genes are TRBV28 and TRBJ2-4; no clear D. The V gene's germline CDR1 is MDHEN and CDR2 SYDVKM. Trimming removed 2 bases from V and 8 bases from J, with 13 bases in between. The CDR3 is made up of 14 amino acids.

The chain is built from TRBV9 and TRBJ2-2; TRBD2 aligns across 9 bases. The CDR3 runs to 16 residues. V was pared by 0 bases and J by 2 bases, with 2 bases of the junction left unmatched. Germline V lookup: CDR1 SGDLS, CDR2 YYNGEE. The CDR3 loop is CASSVGLAGNTGELFF. The CDR3 region has the DNA TGTGCCAGCAGCGTAGGGCTAGCGGGAAACACCGGGGAGCTGTTTTTT.

This chain uses TRBV10-3 with TRBJ1-5; tentatively, D is TRBD1 (6 bases). V was trimmed by 2 bases and J by 5 bases, leaving 13 bases between them. The CDR3 extends over 15 amino acids. Per germline, CDR1 ENHRY and CDR2 SYGVKD. The CDR3 nucleotides read TGTGCCATCAGTGAGCGGGGGCCAGGCGATCAGCCCCAGCATTTT. Translated: CAISERGPGDQPQHF.

J is TRBJ2-7 and V is TRBV2; 10 nucleotides line up with TRBD2. V was pared by 1 base and J by 3 bases, with 6 bases of the junction left unmatched. CDR3 length equals 16 residues. Germline values: CDR1 SNHLY, CDR2 FYNNEI. The CDR3, as DNA: TGTGCCAGCAGTGAAGGTCTAGCGGGAGTCCGCTACGAGCAGTACTTC. As protein: CASSEGLAGVRYEQYF. Based on the CDR3 plus reference TRBV2 and TRBJ2-7, the full variable domain is EPEVTQTPSHQVTQMGQEVILRCVPISNHLYFYWYRQILGQKVEFLVSFYNNEISEKSEIFDDQFSVERPDGSNFTLKIRSTKLEDSAMYFCASSEGLAGVRYEQYFGPGTRLTVT.

This clone was seen once. The chain recombines TRBV6-4 with TRBJ2-2; D call uncertain. CDR1 is MRHNA and CDR2 is SNTAGT in the germline V gene. Trimming removed 6 bases at V and 4 bases at J, with 15 bases between. The CDR3 is 15 amino acids. CDR3: CASRTSSASTGELFF. The CDR3 bases are TGTGCCAGCAGGACCTCGTCCGCCAGCACCGGGGAGCTGTTTTTT.

The genes are TRBV2 and TRBJ1-6, with D possibly matching TRBD1 (6 bases). The CDR3 runs to 17 residues. Trimming removed 5 bases from V and 5 bases from J, with 19 bases in between. Germline V gives CDR1 SNHLY, CDR2 FYNNEI. The CDR3 region has the DNA TGTGCCAGCAGTACCAACAGGGACCGGCTGGATAATTCACCCCTCCACTTT. This gives the protein CASSTNRDRLDNSPLHF. The full variable domain, rest sourced from reference TRBV2 and TRBJ1-6, is EPEVTQTPSHQVTQMGQEVILRCVPISNHLYFYWYRQILGQKVEFLVSFYNNEISEKSEIFDDQFSVERPDGSNFTLKIRSTKLEDSAMYFCASSTNRDRLDNSPLHFGNGTRLTVT.

The CDR3 protein is CASRSGAVQFF. The CDR3 DNA sequence: TGTGCCAGTAGGAGTGGGGCAGTCCAGTTCTTC. The rearrangement links TRBV19 to TRBJ2-1; possibly TRBD1 for D (5 bases). The CDR3 contains 11 residues. The germline CDR1 and CDR2 sequences are LNHDA and SQIVND (reference sequence). V was trimmed by 6 bases and J by 13 bases, leaving 13 bases between them.

The chain uses TRBV7-9 and TRBJ2-5; 8 positions match TRBD1. The junction had 10 bases not matched to a gene; V was cut back by 5 bases and J by 5 bases. Germline V CDR1 and CDR2: SEHNR, FQNEAQ (reference sequence). The CDR3 loop spans 15 amino acids. The CDR3, as DNA: TGTGCCAGCAGCCCCTGGGACAGGAGGCTTGAGACCCAGTACTTC. Its translation is CASSPWDRRLETQYF.

CDR3 sequence: CASSDGQGEYGYTF. The CDR3 bases are TGTGCCAGCAGCGACGGACAAGGGGAGTATGGCTACACCTTC. The rearrangement uses TRBV7-2 and TRBJ1-2; D is perhaps TRBD1 (5 bases). V lost 5 bases and J lost 5, with 15 bases in between. The CDR3 is 14 residues long. CDR1 is SGHTA, CDR2 FQGNSA, per germline.

This chain joins TRBV12-5 and TRBJ1-5; D ambiguous. The germline V gene encodes CDR1 LGHNT and CDR2 FRNRAP. Trimming shortened V by 6 bases and J by 0 bases, and 18 bases separated the two germline ends. The CDR3 consists of 17 residues. The CDR3 loop is CASGSNPGYYSNQPQHF. The CDR3 bases are TGTGCTAGTGGATCAAATCCGGGATATTATAGCAATCAGCCCCAGCATTTT.

The chain uses TRBV5-5 and TRBJ2-6, with a tentative D call TRBD1 (5 bases). V dropped 9 bases and J dropped 3 bases, with 16 bases sitting between them. The CDR3 is 15 amino acids. Per germline, CDR1 SGHKS and CDR2 YYEKEE (reference sequence). The CDR3, as DNA: TGTGCCACCACCCCCAGGGCTGATGGGGCCAACGTCCTGACTTTC. Its translation is CATTPRADGANVLTF.

The chain links TRBV18 to TRBJ1-3; D not certain. The CDR3 covers 16 residues. The V and J ends lost 6 bases and 0 bases respectively, with 15 bases between them. Germline lookup yields CDR1 KGHSH and CDR2 LQKENI. The CDR3 DNA reads TGTGCCAGCTCCCCCTTAATACCCGACTCTGGAAACACCATATATTTT. This gives the protein CASSPLIPDSGNTIYF.